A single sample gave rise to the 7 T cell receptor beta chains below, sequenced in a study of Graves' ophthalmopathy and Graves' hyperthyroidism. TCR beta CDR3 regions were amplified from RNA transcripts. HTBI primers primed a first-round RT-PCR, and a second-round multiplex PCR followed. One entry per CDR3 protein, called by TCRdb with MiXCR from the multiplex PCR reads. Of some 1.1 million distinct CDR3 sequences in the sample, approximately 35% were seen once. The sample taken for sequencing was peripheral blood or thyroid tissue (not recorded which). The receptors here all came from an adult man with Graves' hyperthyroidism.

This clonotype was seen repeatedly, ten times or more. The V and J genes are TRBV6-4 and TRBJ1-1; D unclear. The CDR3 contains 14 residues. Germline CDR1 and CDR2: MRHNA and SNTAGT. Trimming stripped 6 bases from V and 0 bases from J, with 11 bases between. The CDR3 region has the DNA TGTGCCAGCAGAGCGTTGCCCTTGAACACTGAAGCTTTCTTT. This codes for CASRALPLNTEAFF.

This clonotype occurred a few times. Here the CDR3 DNA reads TGTGCCAGCAGGTTCGACAGGGGGCTGCGTCAGCCCCAGCATTTT. Translation: CASRFDRGLRQPQHF. V and J are TRBV2 and TRBJ1-5; 10 bases align to TRBD1. The germline CDR1 and CDR2 sequences are SNHLY and FYNNEI. The CDR3 length is 15 residues. Losses at the gene ends were 6 bases for V and 6 bases for J; bases not matched to a gene: 8.

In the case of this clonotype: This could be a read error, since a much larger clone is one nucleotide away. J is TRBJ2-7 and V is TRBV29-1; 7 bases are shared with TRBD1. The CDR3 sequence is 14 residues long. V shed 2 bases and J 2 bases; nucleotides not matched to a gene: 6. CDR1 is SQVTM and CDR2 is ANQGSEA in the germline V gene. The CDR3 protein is CSVESETGTYEQYF. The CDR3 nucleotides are TGCAGCGTTGAATCCGAGACAGGGACCTACGAGCAGTACTTC.

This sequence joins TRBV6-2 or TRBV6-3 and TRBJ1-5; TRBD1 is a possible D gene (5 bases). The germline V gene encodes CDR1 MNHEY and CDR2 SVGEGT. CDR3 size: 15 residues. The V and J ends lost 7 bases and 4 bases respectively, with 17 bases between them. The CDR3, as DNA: TGTGCCAGCAACCGCCCTGGGGGACTTAATCAGCCCCAGCATTTT. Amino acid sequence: CASNRPGGLNQPQHF.

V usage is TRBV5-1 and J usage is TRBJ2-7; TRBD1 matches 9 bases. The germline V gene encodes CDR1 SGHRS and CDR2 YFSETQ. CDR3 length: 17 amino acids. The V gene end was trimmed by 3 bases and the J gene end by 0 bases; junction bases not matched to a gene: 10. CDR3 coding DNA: TGCGCCAGCAGCTACCGGACAGGGGTCGGATCCTCCTACGAGCAGTACTTC. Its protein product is CASSYRTGVGSSYEQYF.

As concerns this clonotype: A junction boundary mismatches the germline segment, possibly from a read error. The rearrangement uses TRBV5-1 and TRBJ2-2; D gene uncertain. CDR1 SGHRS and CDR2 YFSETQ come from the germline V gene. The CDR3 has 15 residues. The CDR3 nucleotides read TGTGCCAGCAGCCGATTACACCCGAACACCGGGGAGCTGTTTTTT. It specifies CASSRLHPNTGELFF.

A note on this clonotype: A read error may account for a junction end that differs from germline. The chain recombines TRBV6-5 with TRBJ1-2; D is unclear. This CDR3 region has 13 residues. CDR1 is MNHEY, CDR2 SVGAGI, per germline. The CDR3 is CASSERQNYGCTF. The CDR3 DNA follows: TGTGCCAGCAGTGAGAGGCAGAACTATGGCTGCACCTTC.